This T cell receptor (beta chain) was obtained from a study of blood T cell repertoires in COVID-19. Study information: From the United States, Italy and Spain came samples of acute and convalescent COVID-19. In each case, the material was cDNA or gDNA derived from T cells, B-cell-depleted T cells, or PBMCs.

The CDR3 consists of 12 residues. Trimming cost V 6 bases and J 8 bases, with 14 bases left between them. In the study's own analysis: Reference gene primers were amplified, and this amplification served to estimate nucleated cell counts. Profiling relied on immunoSEQ multiplex PCR, and the TCRdb table lists in-frame clones only, not all of them. V, J and clone size were drawn from that table, and D and trimming were deduced from the DNA. Of about 40,000 clones listed, around 86% are singletons. The source material was peripheral blood. J is TRBJ2-7 and V is TRBV12-3 or TRBV12-4, with a weak D call TRBD1 (6 bases). This receptor was obtained from a human donor in a cohort sampled during active COVID-19. The CDR3 bases are TGTGCCAGCAGCCAGGGACAAATCAAGCAGTACTTC. Translated, it gives CASSQGQIKQYF.